This T cell receptor beta chain emerged from a study of CD4 T cells in relation to SARS-CoV-2 and coronaviruses. Study details: Patient ages ranged from about 21 to 72, median 38. Study results and caveats: In roughly 65% of donors, memory CD4+ clonotypes crossrecognized SARS-CoV-2 and at least one common cold coronavirus spike.

The V gene's germline CDR1 is SQVTM and CDR2 ANQGSEA. The ends were cut back, 7 bases at V and 5 bases at J, with 20 bases in the middle. This CDR3 is built from 14 residues. Sequencing was performed with immunoSEQ multiplex PCR; in TCRdb, only in-frame clones are kept and a portion is missing. Of tens of thousands of clones listed, over 75% are singletons. This clone was seen a handful of times. No antigen is known for it. Sequenced material: memory CD4+ T cells from PBMCs. The origin of this receptor is an adult with COVID-19. This chain connects TRBV29-1 to TRBJ2-5; tentative D call: TRBD2 (6 bases). Here the CDR3 reads CSAGVEKGWETQYF. The CDR3 DNA follows: TGCAGCGCGGGGGTGGAAAAGGGTTGGGAGACCCAGTACTTC. Full variable domain (outside the CDR3, taken from reference TRBV29-1 and TRBJ2-5): SAVISQKPSRDICQRGTSLTIQCQVDSQVTMMFWYRQQPGQSLTLIATANQGSEATYESGFVIDKFPISRPNLTFSTLTVSNMSPEDSSIYLCSAGVEKGWETQYFGPGTRLLVL.